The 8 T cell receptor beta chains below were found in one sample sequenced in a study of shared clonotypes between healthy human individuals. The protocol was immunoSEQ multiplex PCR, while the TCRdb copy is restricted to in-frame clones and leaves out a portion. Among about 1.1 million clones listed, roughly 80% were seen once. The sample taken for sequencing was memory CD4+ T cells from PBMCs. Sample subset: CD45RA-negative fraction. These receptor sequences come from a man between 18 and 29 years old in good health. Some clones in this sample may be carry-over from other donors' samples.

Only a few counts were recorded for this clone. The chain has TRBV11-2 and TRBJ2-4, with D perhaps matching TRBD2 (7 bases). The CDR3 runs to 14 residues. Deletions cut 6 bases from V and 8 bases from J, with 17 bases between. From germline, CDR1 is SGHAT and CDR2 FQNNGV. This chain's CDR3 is CASRSGQGRDIQYF. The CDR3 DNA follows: TGTGCCAGCAGATCAGGCCAGGGGAGGGACATTCAGTACTTC.

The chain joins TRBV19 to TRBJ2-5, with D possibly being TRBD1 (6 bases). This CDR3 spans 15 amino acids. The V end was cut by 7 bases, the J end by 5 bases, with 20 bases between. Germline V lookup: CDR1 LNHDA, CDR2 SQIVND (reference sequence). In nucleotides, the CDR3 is TGTGCCAGTAAGCAGGGGATTATGACCGGTGAGACCCAGTACTTC. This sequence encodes CASKQGIMTGETQYF.

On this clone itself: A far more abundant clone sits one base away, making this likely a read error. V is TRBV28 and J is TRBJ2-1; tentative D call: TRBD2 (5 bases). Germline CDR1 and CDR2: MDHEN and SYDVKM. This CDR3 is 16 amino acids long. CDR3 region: CASSYPHGGSYDEQFF. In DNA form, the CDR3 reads TGTGCCAGCAGTTACCCTCACGGAGGTTCCTACGATGAGCAGTTCTTC. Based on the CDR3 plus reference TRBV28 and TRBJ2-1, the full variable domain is DVKVTQSSRYLVKRTGEKVFLECVQDMDHENMFWYRQDPGLGLRLIYFSYDVKMKEKGDIPEGYSVSREKKERFSLILESASTNQTSMYLCASSYPHGGSYDEQFFGPGTRLTVL.

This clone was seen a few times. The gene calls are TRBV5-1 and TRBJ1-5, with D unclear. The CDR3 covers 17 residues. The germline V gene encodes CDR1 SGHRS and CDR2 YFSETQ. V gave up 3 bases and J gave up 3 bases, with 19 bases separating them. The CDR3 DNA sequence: TGCGCCAGCAGCTCCCTCCCCCGAGGCACAGACAATCAGCCCCAGCATTTT. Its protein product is CASSSLPRGTDNQPQHF.

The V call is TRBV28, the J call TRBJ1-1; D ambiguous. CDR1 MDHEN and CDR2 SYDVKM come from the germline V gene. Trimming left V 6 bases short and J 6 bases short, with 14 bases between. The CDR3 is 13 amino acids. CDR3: CASRRGGTPEAFF. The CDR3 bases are TGTGCCAGCAGGCGGGGAGGTACACCTGAAGCTTTCTTT.

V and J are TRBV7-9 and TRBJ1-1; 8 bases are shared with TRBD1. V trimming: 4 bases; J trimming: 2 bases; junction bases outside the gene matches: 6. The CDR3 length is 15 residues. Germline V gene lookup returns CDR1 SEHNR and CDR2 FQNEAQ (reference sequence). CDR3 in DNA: TGTGCCAGCAGCTCCGAAACAGGGGGTAACACTGAAGCTTTCTTT. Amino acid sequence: CASSSETGGNTEAFF.

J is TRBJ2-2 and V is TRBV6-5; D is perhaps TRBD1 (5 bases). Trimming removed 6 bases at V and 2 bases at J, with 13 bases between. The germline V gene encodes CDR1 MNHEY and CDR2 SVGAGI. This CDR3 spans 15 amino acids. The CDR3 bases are TGTGCCAGCAGACTCCGACAGACCAACACCGGGGAGCTGTTTTTT. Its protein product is CASRLRQTNTGELFF.

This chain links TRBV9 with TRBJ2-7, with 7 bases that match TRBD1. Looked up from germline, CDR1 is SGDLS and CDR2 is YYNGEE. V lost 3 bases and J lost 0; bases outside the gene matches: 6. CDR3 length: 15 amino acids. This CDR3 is CASSEGQRSSYEQYF. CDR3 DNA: TGTGCCAGCAGCGAGGGACAGAGGAGCTCCTACGAGCAGTACTTC.